The rows below give T cell receptor beta chains drawn from one sample of a study of T-cell reconstitution after alpha-beta-depleted transplantation in children. MiXCR, applied by TCRdb to the PCR reads, yields one record per CDR3 protein. The sample includes hundreds of thousands of distinct CDR3 sequences, roughly 33% of them seen just once. The material was PBMCs from the stem cell graft donor, obtained from the stem cell graft. These TCRs come from a human donor who donated a stem cell graft to a child with aplastic anemia. Each CDR3 is given with its conserved first and last residue. D genes are given only for firm matches. The size of a clone is reported for some rows only, either as once, few or many, or as a class for expanded clones.

V gene	D gene	clone size	J gene	CDR3 DNA	CDR3 protein
TRBV4-2	-	-	TRBJ2-7	TGTGCCAGCAGCCAAGGAACTAGCCGATACGAGCAGTACTTC	CASSQGTSRYEQYF
TRBV12-3/TRBV12-4	-	-	TRBJ1-2	TGTGCCAGCAGTCAGCCCTCTGGGGCTAGGGGATATGGCTACACCTTC	CASSQPSGARGYGYTF
TRBV7-6	TRBD2	-	TRBJ2-1	TGTGCCAGCAGCTTAGCAACCCCCGGGACTAGCGTAAAGTTCTTC	CASSLATPGTSVKFF
TRBV18	-	-	TRBJ1-6	TGTGCCAGCTCACCAAGGTGGGACCTAGATTCACCCCTCCACTTT	CASSPRWDLDSPLHF
TRBV28	-	few	TRBJ1-1	TGTGCCAGCAGTTCCCCAAGCTATGAGGGTTACACTGAAGCTTTCTTT	CASSSPSYEGYTEAFF
TRBV7-9	TRBD2	many	TRBJ2-1	TGTGCCAGCCTCGGCTTCCAAGGGAGTAGCGGGACCTACAATGAGCAGTTCTTC	CASLGFQGSSGTYNEQFF
TRBV20-1	-	-	TRBJ2-1	TGCAGTGCTAGTAGCTCTGCCTATGAGCAGTTCTTC	CSASSSAYEQFF
TRBV5-4	-	-	TRBJ1-1	TGTGCCAGCAGCACGGACCGCTCTAGGAACACTGAAGCTTTCTTT	CASSTDRSRNTEAFF
TRBV4-1	-	few	TRBJ1-2	TGCGCCAGCAGCCAAGAATTCCCCAGGGCCCGCTATGGCTACACCTTC	CASSQEFPRARYGYTF
TRBV5-1	-	few	TRBJ1-5	TGCGCCAGCAGCTTGGACGGACGGGGCGGTCAGCCCCAGCATTTT	CASSLDGRGGQPQHF
TRBV4-3	TRBD2	few	TRBJ2-3	TGCGCCAGCAGCCCACTAGCGGGGTATGGGACAGATACGCAGTATTTT	CASSPLAGYGTDTQYF
TRBV6-2/TRBV6-3	TRBD1	few	TRBJ1-5	TGTGCCAGCATGCCGGGACAGGTCCCCCAGCCCCAGCATTTT	CASMPGQVPQPQHF
TRBV11-2	-	-	TRBJ2-5	TGTGCCAGCACCTTAACGAGAGCGTCCCAAGAGACCCAGTACTTC	CASTLTRASQETQYF
TRBV7-2	TRBD2	-	TRBJ2-3	TGTGCCAGCAGCTTAGCCGGGAGGGCCGTGACAGATACGCAGTATTTT	CASSLAGRAVTDTQYF
TRBV12-3/TRBV12-4	-	few	TRBJ2-2	TGTGCCAGCAACTATGGCGTCGGGGAGCTGTTTTTT	CASNYGVGELFF
TRBV20-1	-	-	TRBJ1-3	TGCAGTGCTAGGGCGACGGACCTCTCTGGAAACACCATATATTTT	CSARATDLSGNTIYF
TRBV4-3	TRBD1	few	TRBJ1-2	TGCGCCAGCAGCCAAGAAGTGTGGACAGGGGCGGCTTATGGAGGCTACACCTTC	CASSQEVWTGAAYGGYTF
TRBV12-3/TRBV12-4	-	-	TRBJ2-1	TGTGCCAGCAGTACTATAGAGCGCTTTACCTACAATGAGCAGTTCTTC	CASSTIERFTYNEQFF
TRBV5-1	TRBD2	-	TRBJ2-3	TGCGCCAGCAGCCCCGGGAAGGGAGGGGCAGATACGCAGTATTTT	CASSPGKGGADTQYF
TRBV20-1	TRBD2	-	TRBJ2-1	TGCGCTGTCCTAGCGGGAGCGGATGAGCAGTTCTTC	CAVLAGADEQFF
TRBV28	-	-	TRBJ2-3	TGTGCCAGCAGCCAGGGCTTCAGATCGGATACGCAGTATTTT	CASSQGFRSDTQYF
TRBV20-1	-	few	TRBJ2-1	TGCAGTGCTAGAGATCCTCGGGGTCCGGGTAATGAGCAGTTCTTC	CSARDPRGPGNEQFF
TRBV4-3	-	-	TRBJ1-1	TGCGCCAGCAGCCCCTATGACAGGCCGAACACTGAAGCTTTCTTT	CASSPYDRPNTEAFF
TRBV7-9	-	-	TRBJ1-1	TGTGCCAGCAGCGCGACAGAGCGGAACACTGAAGCTTTCTTT	CASSATERNTEAFF
TRBV24-1	TRBD2	-	TRBJ2-3	TGTGCCACCAGTGATTTGAGGCTAGCGGGAGTCGATACGCAGTATTTT	CATSDLRLAGVDTQYF
TRBV12-3/TRBV12-4	-	-	TRBJ1-1	TGTGCCAGCAGTTTAAAACGGGATTTCACTGAAGCTTTCTTT	CASSLKRDFTEAFF
TRBV20-1	-	-	TRBJ2-6	TGCAGTGCTAGACCCGCTAGGGGGACTTTCGACTCTGGGGCCAACGTCCTGACTTTC	CSARPARGTFDSGANVLTF
TRBV18	TRBD1	once	TRBJ1-6	TGTGCCAGCTCACCAGCGACAGGGAGAAATTCACCCCTCCACTTT	CASSPATGRNSPLHF
TRBV5-1	TRBD1	-	TRBJ2-2	TGCGCCAGCAGCCTCACGACCGGGACAGCTAACACCGGGGAGCTGTTTTTT	CASSLTTGTANTGELFF
TRBV5-6	TRBD1	-	TRBJ1-2	TGTGCCAGCAGCTTATTACAGGGGCTCTATGGCTACACCTTC	CASSLLQGLYGYTF
TRBV6-2/TRBV6-3	-	-	TRBJ2-4	TGTGCCAGCAGTCTCGCTCGCGCAGATGGAGACATTCAGTACTTC	CASSLARADGDIQYF
TRBV6-2/TRBV6-3	TRBD2	few	TRBJ2-4	TGTGCCAGCGCGACGCCCGGGACTAGCTACAACATTCAGTACTTC	CASATPGTSYNIQYF
TRBV5-4	-	few	TRBJ2-2	TGTGCCAGCAGCTCGGGACACGCCGGGGAGCTGTTTTTT	CASSSGHAGELFF
TRBV15	-	few	TRBJ1-5	TGTGCCACCAGCAGAGATGGGGGCAACAATCAGCCCCAGCATTTT	CATSRDGGNNQPQHF
TRBV12-3/TRBV12-4	TRBD2	-	TRBJ2-1	TGTGCCAGCAGTTCTTTCGGGCGAAAGACTAGCGGGAGTTTGAATGAGCAGTTCTTC	CASSSFGRKTSGSLNEQFF
TRBV7-3	TRBD2	-	TRBJ2-1	TGTGCCAGCAGCCCTAAGGGACTAGCGGGCAATGAGCAGTTCTTC	CASSPKGLAGNEQFF
TRBV29-1	-	-	TRBJ1-3	TGCAGCGCAAAAACGCAGAGGGGCTCTGGAAACACCATATATTTT	CSAKTQRGSGNTIYF
TRBV18	TRBD1	few	TRBJ2-4	TGTGCCAGCTCACCACCGAATCAGGGACAGCCATATGTTCAGTACTTC	CASSPPNQGQPYVQYF
TRBV18	TRBD1	-	TRBJ1-3	TGTGCCAGCTCACCTTCTACAACAGGGGTCGGAAACACCATATATTTT	CASSPSTTGVGNTIYF
TRBV9	TRBD1	-	TRBJ1-1	TGTGCCAGCAGCCCTCTAGGGGGCCGTTTCACTGAAGCTTTCTTT	CASSPLGGRFTEAFF
TRBV20-1	-	few	TRBJ2-1	TGCAGTGCTATCTGGGGGTATGTCCAGTTCTTC	CSAIWGYVQFF
TRBV20-1	-	-	TRBJ2-1	TGCAGTGCTAGAGATAACGGACGATACAATGAGCAGTTCTTC	CSARDNGRYNEQFF
TRBV6-2/TRBV6-3	-	-	TRBJ1-5	TGTGCCAGCAGTTCGCACGCCTGGGGGGGCCAGCCCCAGCATTTT	CASSSHAWGGQPQHF
TRBV29-1	TRBD2	-	TRBJ2-1	TGCAGCGTTGGGTTAGCGGGAGCTTGGGATGAGCAGTTCTTC	CSVGLAGAWDEQFF
TRBV12-3/TRBV12-4	TRBD2	-	TRBJ2-3	TGTGCCAGCAGTTTAGGACTAGCCCGCACAGATACGCAGTATTTT	CASSLGLARTDTQYF
TRBV7-2	-	-	TRBJ1-1	TGTGCCAGCAGCGTCACCATGGGCACTGAAGCTTTCTTT	CASSVTMGTEAFF
TRBV18	-	-	TRBJ2-3	TGTGCCAGCTCCCCCAGCGGCAAAGGCACAGATACGCAGTATTTT	CASSPSGKGTDTQYF
TRBV29-1	TRBD1	-	TRBJ1-3	TGCAGCGTAGGCGCCGGGACAGCTGCTGGAAACACCATATATTTT	CSVGAGTAAGNTIYF
TRBV24-1	TRBD2	few	TRBJ2-2	TGTGCCACCAGTGAACAAGCCCACTGGAGCGGGAGGGGAGACACCGGGGAGCTGTTTTTT	CATSEQAHWSGRGDTGELFF
TRBV29-1	-	-	TRBJ2-1	TGCAGTGCCGTCTGGGATGAGCAGTTCTTC	CSAVWDEQFF
TRBV28	TRBD2	few	TRBJ2-1	TGTGCCAGCACCAGAGCGGGGACCTACAATGAGCAGTTCTTC	CASTRAGTYNEQFF
TRBV5-4	TRBD1	-	TRBJ2-1	TGTGCCAGCAGCTCTAACGGGGGACAGGGGGGGAATGAGCAGTTCTTC	CASSSNGGQGGNEQFF
TRBV6-6	-	-	TRBJ1-1	TGTGCCAGCAGTTACTCTACAGGAATGGCGAACACTGAAGCTTTCTTT	CASSYSTGMANTEAFF